The TCR beta chain described here comes from a study of blood T cell repertoires in COVID-19. On the study more broadly: T cells, B-cell-depleted T cells, or PBMCs provided the cDNA or gDNA that served as material.

Germline V gene sequence: CDR1 MNHEY, CDR2 SMNVEV (reference sequence). This CDR3 is built from 13 residues. V shed 5 bases and J shed 1 base, with 7 bases lying between them. Original methodology: Estimated nucleated cell counts came from reference gene primer amplification. Some clones are missing from TCRdb's copy, which holds only in-frame ones; the method was immunoSEQ multiplex PCR. The V and J calls and clone size were taken over from that table, and D and trimming were inferred from the DNA. The sample includes some 190,000 clones, roughly 84% of them seen just once. Participants spanned ages roughly 18 to 95 years and resided in around 25 US areas. People in the exposed group encountered a COVID-19 case within 2 weeks before entering the study.

Material: PBMCs or T cells enriched from blood (not recorded which). V is TRBV27 and J is TRBJ2-3, with D perhaps matching TRBD2 (6 bases). The source of this sequence is a woman in her 30s who had been exposed to COVID-19. The chain's CDR3 is CASSGGRTDTQYF. CDR3 DNA sequence: TGTGCCAGCAGTGGAGGGCGCACAGATACGCAGTATTTT.